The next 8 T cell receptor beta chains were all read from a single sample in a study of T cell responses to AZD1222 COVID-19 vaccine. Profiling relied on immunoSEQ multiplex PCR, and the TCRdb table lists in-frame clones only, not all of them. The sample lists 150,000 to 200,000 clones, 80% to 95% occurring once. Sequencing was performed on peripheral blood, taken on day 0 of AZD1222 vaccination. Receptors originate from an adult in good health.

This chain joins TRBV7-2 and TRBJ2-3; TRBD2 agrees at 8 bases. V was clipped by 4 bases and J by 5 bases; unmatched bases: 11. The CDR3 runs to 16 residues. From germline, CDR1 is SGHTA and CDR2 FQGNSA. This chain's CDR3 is CASSSISAGGGDTQYF. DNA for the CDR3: TGTGCCAGCAGCTCGATAAGCGCGGGGGGCGGAGATACGCAGTATTTT.

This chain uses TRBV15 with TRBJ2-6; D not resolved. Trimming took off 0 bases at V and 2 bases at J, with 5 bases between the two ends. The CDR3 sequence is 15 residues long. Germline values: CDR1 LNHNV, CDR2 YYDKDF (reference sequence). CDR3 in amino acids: CATSRDPTGANVLTF. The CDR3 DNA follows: TGTGCCACCAGCAGAGATCCAACTGGGGCCAACGTCCTGACTTTC.

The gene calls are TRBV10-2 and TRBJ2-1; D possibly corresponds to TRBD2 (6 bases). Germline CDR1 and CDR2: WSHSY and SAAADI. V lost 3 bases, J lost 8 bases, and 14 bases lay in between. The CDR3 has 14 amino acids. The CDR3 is CASSDSTRRDEQFF. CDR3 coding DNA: TGCGCCAGCAGTGATTCCACGAGGAGGGATGAGCAGTTCTTC.

For the CDR3, the DNA is TGTGCCAGCAGTCGGGGACAGCCCTATGGCTACACCTTC. It specifies CASSRGQPYGYTF. The V gene is TRBV6-5, the J gene TRBJ1-2; 7 bases align to TRBD1. The CDR3 consists of 13 residues. J gave up 4 bases and V 5 bases, and 4 bases lay outside the gene matches. The germline gives CDR1 MNHEY, CDR2 SVGAGI.

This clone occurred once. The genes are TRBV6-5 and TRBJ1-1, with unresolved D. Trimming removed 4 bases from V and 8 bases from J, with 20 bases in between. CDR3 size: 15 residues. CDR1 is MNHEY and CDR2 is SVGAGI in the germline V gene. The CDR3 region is CASSSFNSYAQEAFF. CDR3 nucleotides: TGTGCCAGCAGTTCCTTCAACAGCTACGCCCAAGAAGCTTTCTTT.

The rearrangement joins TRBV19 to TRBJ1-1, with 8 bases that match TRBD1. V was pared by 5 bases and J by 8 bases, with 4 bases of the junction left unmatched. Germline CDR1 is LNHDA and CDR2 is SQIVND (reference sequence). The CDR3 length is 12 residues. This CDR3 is CASSPGGWEAFF. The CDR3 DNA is TGTGCCAGTAGTCCAGGGGGCTGGGAAGCTTTCTTT.

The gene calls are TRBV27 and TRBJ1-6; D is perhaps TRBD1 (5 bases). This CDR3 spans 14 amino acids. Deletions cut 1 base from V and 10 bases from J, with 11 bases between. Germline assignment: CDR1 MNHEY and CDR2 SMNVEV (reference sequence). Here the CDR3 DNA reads TGTGCCAGCAGTTTATGGGGCACTGGGTCACCCCTCCACTTT. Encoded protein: CASSLWGTGSPLHF.

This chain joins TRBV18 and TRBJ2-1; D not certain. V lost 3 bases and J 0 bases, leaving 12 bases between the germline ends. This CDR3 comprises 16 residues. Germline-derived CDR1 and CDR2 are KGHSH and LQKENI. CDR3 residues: CASSPSTPLSYNEQFF. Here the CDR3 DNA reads TGTGCCAGCTCACCTTCAACACCCCTCTCCTACAATGAGCAGTTCTTC.